The T cell receptor (beta chain) under discussion was sequenced for a study of OX40 agonist ivuxolimab in advanced cancers. About the research overall: Participants, 82.7% male, averaged roughly 60 years of age, ranging from about 20 to 80.

The CDR3 contains 14 residues. Germline CDR1 KGHSH, CDR2 LQKENI. J gave up 4 bases and V 3 bases, and 4 bases lay outside the gene matches. Sequencing used immunoSEQ multiplex PCR; TCRdb keeps in-frame clones, though not all of them. The sample holds 130,000 or so clones, less than 95% seen once. This clone was counted once. Its antigen is not identified. General study results and limits: More expanded clones were found, on average, in CD8+ than in CD4+ T cells. In a subset of nonresponders, normalized T-cell clonal expansion was also low. Partial responders treated at 0.1-3.0 mg/kg exhibited clonal expansion among the lowest measured.

This clonotype was sampled from an adult with an advanced solid tumor such as melanoma, head and neck, liver or kidney cancer. The J gene is TRBJ1-1, the V gene TRBV18; 8 bases agree with TRBD1. The sequencing here drew on CD4+ or CD8+ T cells sorted from blood, taken in a trial of the OX40 agonist ivuxolimab. The DNA for the CDR3 is TGTGCCAGCTCACCCAGACAGGGGAGCACTGAAGCTTTCTTT. The encoded protein is CASSPRQGSTEAFF.